This T cell receptor beta chain was profiled in a study of blood T cell repertoires in COVID-19. Overall study context: There were acute and convalescent COVID-19 samples, and they came from the United States, Italy and Spain. In each case, the material was cDNA or gDNA derived from T cells, B-cell-depleted T cells, or PBMCs.

The germline gives CDR1 MNHEY, CDR2 SMNVEV (reference sequence). Trimming cost V 2 bases and J 5 bases, with 7 bases left between them. The CDR3 has 13 residues. Original analysis: The assay estimated nucleated cells by amplifying reference gene primers. Method: immunoSEQ multiplex PCR; TCRdb's copy keeps in-frame clones and lacks some. V and J calls plus clone size are reproduced from that table; the DNA served to infer D and trimming. Of a few hundred thousand clones listed, around 90% are singletons. This TCR came from a woman aged 45-59 years who had recovered from COVID-19. The rearrangement uses TRBV27 and TRBJ2-1; no clear D. Sequences were obtained from peripheral blood. CDR3 sequence reads: CASSLESDNEQFF. CDR3 DNA sequence: TGTGCCAGCAGTTTAGAGTCGGACAATGAGCAGTTCTTC.